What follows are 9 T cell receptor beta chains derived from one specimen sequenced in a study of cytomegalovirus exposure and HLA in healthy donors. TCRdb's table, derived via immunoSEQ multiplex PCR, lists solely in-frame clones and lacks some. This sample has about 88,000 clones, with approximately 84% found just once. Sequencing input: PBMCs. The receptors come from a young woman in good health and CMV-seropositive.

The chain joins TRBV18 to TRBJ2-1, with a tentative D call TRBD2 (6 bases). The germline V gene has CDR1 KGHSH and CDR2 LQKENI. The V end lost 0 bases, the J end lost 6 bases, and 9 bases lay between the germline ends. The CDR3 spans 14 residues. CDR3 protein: CASSPPYGGNEQFF. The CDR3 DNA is TGTGCCAGCTCACCACCGTACGGGGGCAATGAGCAGTTCTTC.

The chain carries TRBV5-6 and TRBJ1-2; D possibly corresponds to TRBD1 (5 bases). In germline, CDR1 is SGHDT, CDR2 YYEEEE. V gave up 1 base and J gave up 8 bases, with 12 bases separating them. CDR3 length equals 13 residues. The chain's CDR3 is CASSLIGAHGYTF. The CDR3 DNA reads TGTGCCAGCAGCTTGATAGGGGCGCACGGCTACACCTTC.

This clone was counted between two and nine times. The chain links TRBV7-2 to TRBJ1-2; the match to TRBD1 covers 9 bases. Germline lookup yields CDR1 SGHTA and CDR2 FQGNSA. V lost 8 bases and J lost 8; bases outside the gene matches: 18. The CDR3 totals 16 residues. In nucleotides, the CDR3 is TGTGCCAGCGCAGCCGAACAGGGGGCGCCCCGTCAAGGCTACACCTTC. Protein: CASAAEQGAPRQGYTF.

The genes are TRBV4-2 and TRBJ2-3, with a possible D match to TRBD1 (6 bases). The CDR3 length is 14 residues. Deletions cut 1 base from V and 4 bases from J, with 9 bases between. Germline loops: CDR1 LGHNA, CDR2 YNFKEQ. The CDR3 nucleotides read TGTGCCAGCAGCCAAGCCGACAGGCCAGATACGCAGTATTTT. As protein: CASSQADRPDTQYF.

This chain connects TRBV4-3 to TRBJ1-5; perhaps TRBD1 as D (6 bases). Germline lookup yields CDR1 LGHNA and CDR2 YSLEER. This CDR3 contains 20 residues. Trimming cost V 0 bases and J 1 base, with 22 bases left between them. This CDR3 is CASSQDYWASRGGSNQPQHF. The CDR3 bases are TGCGCCAGCAGCCAAGATTATTGGGCTTCCAGGGGTGGGAGCAATCAGCCCCAGCATTTT.

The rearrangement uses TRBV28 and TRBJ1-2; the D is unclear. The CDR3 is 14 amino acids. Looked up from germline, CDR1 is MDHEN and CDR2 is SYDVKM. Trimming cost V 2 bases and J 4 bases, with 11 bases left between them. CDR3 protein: CASSLRKGGYGYTF. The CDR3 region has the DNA TGTGCCAGCAGTTTACGAAAGGGAGGCTATGGCTACACCTTC.

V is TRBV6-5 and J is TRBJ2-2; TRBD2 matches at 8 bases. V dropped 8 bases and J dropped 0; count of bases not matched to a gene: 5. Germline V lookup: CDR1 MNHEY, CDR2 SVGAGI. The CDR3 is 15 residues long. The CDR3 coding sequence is TGTGCCAGCGCCCGTAGCGGGACGAACACCGGGGAGCTGTTTTTT. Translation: CASARSGTNTGELFF.

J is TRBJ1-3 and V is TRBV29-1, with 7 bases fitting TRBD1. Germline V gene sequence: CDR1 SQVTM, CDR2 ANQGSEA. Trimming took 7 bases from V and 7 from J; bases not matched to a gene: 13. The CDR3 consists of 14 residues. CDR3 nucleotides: TGCAGCGGCTGGGGTGGGACAGAGTGGAACACCATATATTTT. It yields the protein CSGWGGTEWNTIYF.

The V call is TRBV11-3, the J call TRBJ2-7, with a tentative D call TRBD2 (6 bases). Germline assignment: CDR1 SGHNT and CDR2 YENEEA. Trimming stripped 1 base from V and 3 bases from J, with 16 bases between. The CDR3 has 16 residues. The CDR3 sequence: CASSLGGTGLGYEQYF. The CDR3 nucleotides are TGTGCCAGCAGCTTAGGGGGAACGGGACTGGGCTACGAGCAGTACTTC.